These T cell receptor beta chains were read from a single sample in a study of breast tumors, draining lymph nodes, adjacent tissues. TCRdb redid the calling of the multiplex PCR reads with MiXCR, one entry per CDR3 protein. Of approximately 250,000 distinct CDR3 sequences listed, 30% to 35% were seen once; the top ten hold under 4.5%. Sequencing was performed on axillary lymph node tissue. The receptors were gathered from a female donor with breast cancer. Some clones in this sample may be carry-over from other donors' samples. Each CDR3 is given with its conserved first and last residue. The size field is filled for only some rows; it gives once, few, many or a size class.

V,size,CDR3
TRBV9,many,CASSVASKDYGYTF
TRBV20-1,many,CRMGRGPRETQYF
TRBV20-1,many,CSARVGGGYTF
TRBV6-6,.,CASRPLLAERFF
TRBV4-1,many,CASSAHLAVPEGGAVIETQYF
TRBV20-1,many,CSAPQQGLEETQYF
TRBV2,.,CASRGTSGGQETQYF
TRBV20-1,.,CSARRPGVGEKLFF
TRBV2,many,CASSEADGRGYGYTF
TRBV29-1,many,CSAKSDRWNTGELFF
TRBV4-3,many,CASSQDLRTHGYTF
TRBV12-3/TRBV12-4,.,CASSSAAGANVLTF
TRBV20-1,.,CSAQPPHF
TRBV5-4,.,CASSKASGSVTGELFF
TRBV7-2,many,CASVPGQGYNEQFF
TRBV2,many,CARGPGNTIYF
TRBV24-1,many,CATANGETQYF
TRBV3-1,.,CASSHGLAGGPREQYF
TRBV10-3,many,CAVSGGALSEKLFF
TRBV7-9,few,CASSLYGEIYNEQFF
TRBV24-1,many,CASSEGGVAYNEQFF
TRBV4-3,many,CASSQDRGYNEQFF
TRBV29-1,many,CSVAWLAGGQDTQYF
TRBV29-1,once,CSVVWGKDTQYF